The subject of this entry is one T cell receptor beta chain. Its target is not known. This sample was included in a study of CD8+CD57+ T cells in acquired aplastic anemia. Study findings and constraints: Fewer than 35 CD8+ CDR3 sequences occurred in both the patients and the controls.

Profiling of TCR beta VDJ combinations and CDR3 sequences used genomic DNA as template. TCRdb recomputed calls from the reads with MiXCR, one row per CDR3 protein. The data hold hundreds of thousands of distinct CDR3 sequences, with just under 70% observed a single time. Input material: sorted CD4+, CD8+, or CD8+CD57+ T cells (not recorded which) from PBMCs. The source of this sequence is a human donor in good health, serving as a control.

Written as DNA, the CDR3 is TGTGCCATCAGGACAGAGGCCAACGAGCAGTACTTC. Protein product: CAIRTEANEQYF. The chain employs TRBV10-3 and TRBJ2-7, with D perhaps matching TRBD1 (5 bases). The CDR3 runs to 12 residues. Germline assignment: CDR1 ENHRY and CDR2 SYGVKD. Between the trimmed V and J ends, which lost 6 bases and 5 bases, there was a span of 11 bases.